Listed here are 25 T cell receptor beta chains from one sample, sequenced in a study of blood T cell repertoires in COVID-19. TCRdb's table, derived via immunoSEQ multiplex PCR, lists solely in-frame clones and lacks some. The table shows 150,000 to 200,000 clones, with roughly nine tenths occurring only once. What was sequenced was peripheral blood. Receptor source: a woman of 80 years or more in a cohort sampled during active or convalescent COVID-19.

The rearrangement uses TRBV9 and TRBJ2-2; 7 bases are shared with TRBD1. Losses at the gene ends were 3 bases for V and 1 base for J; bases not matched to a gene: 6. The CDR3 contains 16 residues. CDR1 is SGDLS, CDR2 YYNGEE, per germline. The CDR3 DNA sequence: TGTGCCAGCAGCGCCTGGGACAGTCAGAACACCGGGGAGCTGTTTTTT. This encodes CASSAWDSQNTGELFF.

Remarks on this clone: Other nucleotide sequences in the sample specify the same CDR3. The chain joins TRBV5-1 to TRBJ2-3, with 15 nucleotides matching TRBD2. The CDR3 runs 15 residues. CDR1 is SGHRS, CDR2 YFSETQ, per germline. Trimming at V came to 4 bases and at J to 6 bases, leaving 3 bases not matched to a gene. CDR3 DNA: TGCGCCAGCAGCCGGACTAGCGGGAGGGCGGATACGCAGTATTTT. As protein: CASSRTSGRADTQYF.

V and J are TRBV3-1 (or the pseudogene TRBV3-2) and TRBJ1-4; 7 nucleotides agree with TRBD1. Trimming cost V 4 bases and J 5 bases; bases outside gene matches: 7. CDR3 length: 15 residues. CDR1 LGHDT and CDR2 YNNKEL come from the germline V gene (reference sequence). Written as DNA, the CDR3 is TGTGCCAGCAGCCGACAGGGACAAAGCAATGAAAAACTGTTTTTT. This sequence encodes CASSRQGQSNEKLFF.

Here the CDR3 DNA reads TGTGCCATCCGGGACGGGGGGACAGATACGCAGTATTTT. Its protein product is CAIRDGGTDTQYF. The chain couples TRBV10-3 to TRBJ2-3; TRBD2 matches 7 bases. CDR3 length: 13 residues. The germline CDR1 and CDR2 sequences are ENHRY and SYGVKD. The V segment lost 8 bases and the J segment 3 bases; nucleotides outside the gene matches: 5.

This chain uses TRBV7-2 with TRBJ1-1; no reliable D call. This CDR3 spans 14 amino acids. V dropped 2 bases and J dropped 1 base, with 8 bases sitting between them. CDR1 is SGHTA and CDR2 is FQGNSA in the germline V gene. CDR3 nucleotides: TGTGCCAGCAGCTTATCACACCAGAACACTGAAGCTTTCTTT. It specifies CASSLSHQNTEAFF. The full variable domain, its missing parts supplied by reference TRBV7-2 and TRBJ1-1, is GAGVSQSPSNKVTEKGKDVELRCDPISGHTALYWYRQSLGQGLEFLIYFQGNSAPDKSGLPSDRFSAERTGGSVSTLTIQRTQQEDSAVYLCASSLSHQNTEAFFGQGTRLTVV.

The chain's CDR3 is CASSLGGGNTIYF. The CDR3 bases are TGCGCCAGCAGCCTAGGGGGAGGAAACACCATATATTTT. The chain recombines TRBV4-1 with TRBJ1-3, with TRBD1 as a possible D gene (6 bases). In germline, CDR1 is MGHRA, CDR2 YSYEKL. The CDR3 runs to 13 residues. The ends were cut back, 4 bases at V and 4 bases at J, with 8 bases in the middle.

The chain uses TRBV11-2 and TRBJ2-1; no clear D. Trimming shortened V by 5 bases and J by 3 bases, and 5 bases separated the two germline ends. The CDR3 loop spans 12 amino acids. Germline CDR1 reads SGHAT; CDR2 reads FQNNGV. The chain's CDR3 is CASSPRYNEQFF. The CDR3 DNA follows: TGTGCCAGCAGCCCTCGCTACAATGAGCAGTTCTTC.

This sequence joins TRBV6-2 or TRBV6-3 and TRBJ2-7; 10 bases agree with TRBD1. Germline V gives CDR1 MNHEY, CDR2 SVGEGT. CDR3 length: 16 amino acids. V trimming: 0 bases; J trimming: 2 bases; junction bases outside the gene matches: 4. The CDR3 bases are TGTGCCAGCAGTTACTCGCGGGACAGGGGTACCTACGAGCAGTACTTC. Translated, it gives CASSYSRDRGTYEQYF.

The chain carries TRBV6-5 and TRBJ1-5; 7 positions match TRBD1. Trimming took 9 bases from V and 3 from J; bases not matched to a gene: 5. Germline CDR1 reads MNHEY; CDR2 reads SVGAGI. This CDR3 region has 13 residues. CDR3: CASRTGPNQPQHF. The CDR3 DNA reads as TGTGCCAGTAGGACAGGCCCCAATCAGCCCCAGCATTTT.

The CDR3 loop reads CASTPQGPPSYEQYV. In DNA form, the CDR3 reads TGCGCCAGCACTCCACAGGGTCCCCCCTCCTACGAGCAGTACGTC. This chain connects TRBV10-1 to TRBJ2-7, with D possibly TRBD1 on 6 matching bases. The CDR3 covers 15 residues. Germline CDR1 WNHNN, CDR2 SYGVQD (reference sequence). Trimming removed 7 bases at V and 0 bases at J, with 16 bases between.

CDR3 in DNA: TGTGCCAGCAGTCGAACTATGGGAGGGCAGGGCAATGAGCAGTTCTTC. Encoded protein: CASSRTMGGQGNEQFF. The chain uses TRBV3-1 (or the pseudogene TRBV3-2) and TRBJ2-1; 7 positions agree with TRBD2. The V segment lost 6 bases and the J segment 6 bases; nucleotides outside the gene matches: 14. In germline, CDR1 is LGHDT, CDR2 YNNKEL (reference sequence). The length of the CDR3 is 16 residues.

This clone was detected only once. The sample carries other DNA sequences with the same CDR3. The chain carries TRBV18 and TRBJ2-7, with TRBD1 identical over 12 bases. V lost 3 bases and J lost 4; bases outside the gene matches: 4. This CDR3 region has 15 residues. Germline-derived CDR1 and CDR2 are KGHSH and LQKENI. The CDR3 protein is CASSPGQGAFYEQYF. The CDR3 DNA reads TGTGCCAGCTCACCGGGACAGGGGGCTTTTTACGAGCAGTACTTC.

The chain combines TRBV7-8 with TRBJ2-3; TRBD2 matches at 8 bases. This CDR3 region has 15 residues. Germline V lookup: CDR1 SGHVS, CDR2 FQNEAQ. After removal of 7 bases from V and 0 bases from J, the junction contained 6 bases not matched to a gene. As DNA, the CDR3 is TGTGCCAGCAACCGACTAGCGACTAGCACAGATACGCAGTATTTT. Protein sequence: CASNRLATSTDTQYF.

The CDR3 coding sequence is TGTGCCAGCTCCCCAGGGGGGATCGTTGATTCACCCCTCCACTTT. Its protein is CASSPGGIVDSPLHF. The V call is TRBV18, the J call TRBJ1-6, with 7 positions matching TRBD1. The CDR3 has 15 residues. The J segment lost 8 bases and the V segment lost 6 bases, leaving 10 bases of the junction unmatched. Per germline, CDR1 KGHSH and CDR2 LQKENI.

The CDR3 nucleotides are TGTGCCAGCAGTACCTCCGGCAATGAGCAGTTCTTC. Translation: CASSTSGNEQFF. The rearrangement links TRBV6-5 to TRBJ2-1; D ambiguous. The CDR3 length is 12 residues. Between the trimmed V and J ends, which lost 5 bases and 6 bases, there was a span of 8 bases. Germline CDR1 reads MNHEY; CDR2 reads SVGAGI.

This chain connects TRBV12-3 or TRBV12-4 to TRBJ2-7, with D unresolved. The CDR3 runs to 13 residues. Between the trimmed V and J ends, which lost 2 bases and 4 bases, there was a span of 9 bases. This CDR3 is CASSLSFVYEQYF. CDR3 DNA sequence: TGTGCCAGCAGTTTATCATTTGTTTACGAGCAGTACTTC.

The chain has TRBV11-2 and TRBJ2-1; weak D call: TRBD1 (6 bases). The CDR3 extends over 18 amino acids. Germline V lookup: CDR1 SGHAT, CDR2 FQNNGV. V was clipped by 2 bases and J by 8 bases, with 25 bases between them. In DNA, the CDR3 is TGTGCCAGCAGCTTATGGAAATTACAGGGTCCTATTCAACATGAGCAGTTCTTC. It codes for CASSLWKLQGPIQHEQFF.

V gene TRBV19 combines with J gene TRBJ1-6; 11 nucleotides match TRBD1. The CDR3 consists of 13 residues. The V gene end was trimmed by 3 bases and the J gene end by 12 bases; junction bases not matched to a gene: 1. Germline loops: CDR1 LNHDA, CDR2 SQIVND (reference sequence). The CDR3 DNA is TGTGCCAGTAGTATGGACAGGGGGCGACCCCTCCACTTT. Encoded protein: CASSMDRGRPLHF.

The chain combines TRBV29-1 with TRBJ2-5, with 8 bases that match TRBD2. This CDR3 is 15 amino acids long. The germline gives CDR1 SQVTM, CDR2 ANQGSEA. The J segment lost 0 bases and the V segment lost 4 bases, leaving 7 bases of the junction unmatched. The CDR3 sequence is CSVVGTSGYQETQYF. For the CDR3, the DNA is TGCAGCGTTGTGGGAACTAGCGGATACCAAGAGACCCAGTACTTC.

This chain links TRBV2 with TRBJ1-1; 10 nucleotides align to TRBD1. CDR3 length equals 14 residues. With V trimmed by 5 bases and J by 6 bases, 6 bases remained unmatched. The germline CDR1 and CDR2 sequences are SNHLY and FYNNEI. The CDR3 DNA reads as TGTGCCAGCAGTCCGGGACAGGGGTGGGCTGAAGCTTTCTTT. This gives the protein CASSPGQGWAEAFF.

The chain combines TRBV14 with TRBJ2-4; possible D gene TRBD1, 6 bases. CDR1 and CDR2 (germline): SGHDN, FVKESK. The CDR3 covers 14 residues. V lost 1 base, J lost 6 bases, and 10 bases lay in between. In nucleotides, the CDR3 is TGTGCCAGCAGCCAAGGGACAGTACTAAACATTCAGTACTTC. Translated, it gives CASSQGTVLNIQYF.

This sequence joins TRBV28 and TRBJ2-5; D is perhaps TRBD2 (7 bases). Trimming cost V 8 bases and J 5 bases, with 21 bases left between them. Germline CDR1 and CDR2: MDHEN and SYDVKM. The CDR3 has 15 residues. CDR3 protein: CASVLGGAVEETQYF. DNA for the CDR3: TGTGCCAGCGTGTTGGGGGGGGCCGTTGAGGAGACCCAGTACTTC. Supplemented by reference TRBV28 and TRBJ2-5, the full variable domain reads DVKVTQSSRYLVKRTGEKVFLECVQDMDHENMFWYRQDPGLGLRLIYFSYDVKMKEKGDIPEGYSVSREKKERFSLILESASTNQTSMYLCASVLGGAVEETQYFGPGTRLLVL.

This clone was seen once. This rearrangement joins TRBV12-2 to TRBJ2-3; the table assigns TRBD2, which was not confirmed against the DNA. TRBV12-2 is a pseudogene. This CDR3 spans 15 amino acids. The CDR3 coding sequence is TGTGCAAGTCGCTTAGTCGACCGGGGCACAGATACGCAGTATTTT. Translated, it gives CASRLVDRGTDTQYF.

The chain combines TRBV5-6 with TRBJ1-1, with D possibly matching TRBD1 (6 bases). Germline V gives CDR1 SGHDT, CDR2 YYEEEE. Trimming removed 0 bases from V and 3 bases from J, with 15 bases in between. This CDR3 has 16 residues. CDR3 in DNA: TGTGCCAGCAGCTTGGCCGGGGGGGCCGGGGACACTGAAGCTTTCTTT. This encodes CASSLAGGAGDTEAFF. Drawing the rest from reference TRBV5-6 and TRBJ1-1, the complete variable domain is DAGVTQSPTHLIKTRGQQVTLRCSPKSGHDTVSWYQQALGQGPQFIFQYYEEEERQRGNFPDRFSGHQFPNYSSELNVNALLLGDSALYLCASSLAGGAGDTEAFFGQGTRLTVV.

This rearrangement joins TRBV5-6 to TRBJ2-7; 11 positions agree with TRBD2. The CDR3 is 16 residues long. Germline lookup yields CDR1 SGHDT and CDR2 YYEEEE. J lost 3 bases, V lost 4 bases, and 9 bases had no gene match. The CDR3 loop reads CASSPVGTSGHYEQYF. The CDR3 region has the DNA TGTGCCAGCAGCCCGGTAGGGACTAGCGGACACTACGAGCAGTACTTC.